This passage covers 2 T cell receptor beta chains from one sample sequenced in a study of spatial heterogeneity in lung cancer (dated by TCRdb to the late 2010s). Libraries came from 5' RACE. The instrument given in TCRdb is NextSeq 500. The public sequencing data were trimmed at Q25 with fastp and processed into clonotypes with MiXCR by TCRdb, which kept only in-frame beta chains. Rows are unified per CDR3 protein, each entry keeping the most common DNA and genes. In this sample the table shows 90,000 to 95,000 distinct CDR3 sequences, approximately 12% of which occur a single time. The top ten clones comprise approximately 39% of the sample. What the time point label conveys for this sample: sample taken at primary tumor resection. TCR sequencing used whole RNA extracted from tumor and nontumor lung tissue, or from cryopreserved PBMC samples, without cell sorting. Sequenced here: PBMCs, sampled at surgery. These receptors came from a male donor with early-stage non-small cell lung cancer.

This clonotype has a handful of counts. The genes are TRBV12-3 or TRBV12-4 and TRBJ2-5, with D perhaps TRBD2 (5 bases). The CDR3 runs to 13 residues. V lost 7 bases to trimming and J lost 5 bases, with 14 bases between them. The CDR3 loop reads CASTFGVGETQYF. CDR3 bases: TGTGCCAGCACTTTCGGGGTTGGGGAGACCCAGTACTTC.

This clonotype was detected many times. The genes are TRBV12-3 or TRBV12-4 and TRBJ1-6, with TRBD1 identical over 7 bases. Losses at the gene ends were 3 bases for V and 7 bases for J; bases not matched to a gene: 3. The CDR3 length is 14 residues. CDR3 sequence (DNA): TGTGCCAGCAGTTTCTTACAGGGGAATTCACCCCTCCACTTT. This sequence encodes CASSFLQGNSPLHF.